One sample yielded the 9 T cell receptor beta chains listed below, sequenced in a study of blood T cell repertoires in COVID-19. Only in-frame clones appear in the TCRdb table, and some are missing; sequencing was by immunoSEQ multiplex PCR. Of 250,000 to 350,000 clones listed, approximately 89% are singletons. Material: peripheral blood. Receptor source: a woman aged 25-40 years who had recovered from COVID-19.

The chain employs TRBV19 and TRBJ2-5; 14 nucleotides line up with TRBD2. V lost 3 bases and J lost 5; bases outside the gene matches: 5. CDR1 is LNHDA and CDR2 is SQIVND in the germline V gene (reference sequence). The CDR3 is made up of 16 amino acids. CDR3 residues: CASSILTSGGVETQYF. The CDR3 DNA follows: TGTGCCAGTAGTATTCTGACTAGCGGGGGGGTTGAGACCCAGTACTTC.

V usage is TRBV28 and J usage is TRBJ2-5, with D uncertain. The length of the CDR3 is 14 residues. Germline CDR1 MDHEN, CDR2 SYDVKM. Trimming shortened V by 6 bases and J by 0 bases, and 11 bases separated the two germline ends. The CDR3 region has the DNA TGTGCCAGCAGCCAAAGCAGGTACCAAGAGACCCAGTACTTC. Translated: CASSQSRYQETQYF.

This chain uses TRBV19 with TRBJ1-5; D is uncertain. Germline assignment: CDR1 LNHDA and CDR2 SQIVND (reference sequence). This CDR3 region has 16 residues. The V end was cut by 7 bases, the J end by 0 bases, with 16 bases between. CDR3 sequence (DNA): TGTGCCAGTACCAAGCTGGGAGGGAATAGCAATCAGCCCCAGCATTTT. Amino acids: CASTKLGGNSNQPQHF.

The chain couples TRBV7-8 to TRBJ1-1; TRBD1 aligns across 9 bases. CDR3 length equals 17 residues. J gave up 1 base and V 1 base, and 7 bases lay outside the gene matches. CDR1 is SGHVS and CDR2 is FQNEAQ in the germline V gene. The CDR3 region has the DNA TGTGCCAGCAGCTTAGGGGAAGGGACAGGGAAGAACACTGAAGCTTTCTTT. It translates to CASSLGEGTGKNTEAFF.

The chain employs TRBV6-5 and TRBJ2-7, with 9 bases identical to TRBD2. The CDR3 is 15 residues long. CDR1 and CDR2 (germline): MNHEY, SVGAGI. J lost 2 bases, V lost 5 bases, and 7 bases had no gene match. In nucleotides, the CDR3 is TGTGCCAGCAGTCTGAGCGGGGGGAAGACCTACGAGCAGTACTTC. Translated: CASSLSGGKTYEQYF.

The rearrangement links TRBV7-8 to TRBJ1-1, with D possibly matching TRBD1 (6 bases). This CDR3 comprises 15 residues. Per the germline V gene, CDR1 is SGHVS and CDR2 is FQNEAQ. The V gene lost 2 bases and the J gene lost 5 bases, with 15 bases spanning the gap. CDR3 amino acids: CASSLTHYRETEAFF. CDR3 DNA: TGTGCCAGCAGCTTAACTCACTACAGGGAAACTGAAGCTTTCTTT.

The genes are TRBV10-3 and TRBJ1-3; no reliable D call. This CDR3 is 14 amino acids long. V lost 3 bases and J 0 bases, leaving 6 bases between the germline ends. CDR1 and CDR2 (germline): ENHRY, SYGVKD. The CDR3 protein is CAISDYGSGNTIYF. DNA of the CDR3: TGTGCCATCAGTGACTACGGCTCTGGAAACACCATATATTTT.

To note about this clone: The sample carries other DNA sequences with the same CDR3. The V and J genes are TRBV5-1 and TRBJ2-2; D unclear. The CDR3 has 14 amino acids. The germline CDR1 and CDR2 sequences are SGHRS and YFSETQ. V lost 3 bases to trimming and J lost 4 bases, with 10 bases between them. The CDR3 here is CASSSPTGTGELFF. The CDR3 nucleotides are TGCGCCAGCAGCTCCCCCACGGGCACCGGGGAGCTGTTTTTT.

The V call is TRBV5-1, the J call TRBJ1-5; D unresolved. Per germline, CDR1 SGHRS and CDR2 YFSETQ. V was shortened by 8 bases and J by 7 bases, with 10 bases between the two germline ends. The CDR3 runs to 11 residues. DNA of the CDR3: TGCGCCAGGCCCTTTGGCCAGCCCCAGCATTTT. Amino acids: CARPFGQPQHF.